A single sample is the source of the 4 T cell receptor beta chains below, sequenced in a study of patients and donors after allogeneic stem cell transplantation. One entry per CDR3 protein, called by TCRdb with MiXCR from the RT-PCR reads. The table includes 400,000 to 450,000 distinct CDR3 sequences, approximately 16% detected once. The sequencing sample was made of blood, either unsorted or a sorted T cell fraction (not recorded which). These receptors originate from a human donor who was either an allogeneic HSCT recipient or a stem cell or donor lymphocyte infusion donor (not recorded which). It is not recorded whose cells these are; they may come from a transplant donor.

This clonotype showed up just a few times. This chain uses TRBV24-1 with TRBJ2-7; maybe TRBD1 (6 bases). Trimming cost V 9 bases and J 2 bases, with 16 bases left between them. The CDR3 is 14 residues long. CDR1 and CDR2 (germline): KGHDR, SFDVKD. CDR3 loop: CATRLGAGTYEQYF. DNA for the CDR3: TGTGCCACCCGCCTGGGGGCAGGGACCTACGAGCAGTACTTC.

This clonotype was seen at least ten times. This chain uses TRBV12-3 or TRBV12-4 with TRBJ2-3; no clear D gene. V was cut by 4 bases and J by 4 bases, with 12 bases left in between. This CDR3 comprises 14 residues. CDR3 nucleotide sequence: TGTGCCAGCAGTTCCCTCGATGTTCCAGATACGCAGTATTTT. Its translation: CASSSLDVPDTQYF.

The chain couples TRBV3-1 to TRBJ1-6; D ambiguous. V gave up 5 bases and J gave up 0 bases, with 14 bases separating them. This CDR3 contains 17 residues. Germline CDR1 reads LGHDT; CDR2 reads YNNKEL (reference sequence). In DNA form, the CDR3 reads TGTGCCAGCAGCTCCACTTCGGAGGGCTCCTATAATTCACCCCTCCACTTT. It encodes CASSSTSEGSYNSPLHF.

The chain joins TRBV7-9 to TRBJ2-4, with D possibly matching TRBD2 (5 bases). CDR3 size: 14 residues. V lost 5 bases and J lost 0, with 8 bases in between. CDR1 SEHNR and CDR2 FQNEAQ come from the germline V gene (reference sequence). The CDR3 DNA reads as TGTGCCAGCAGCCGCGAGGGAGCCAAAAACATTCAGTACTTC. This sequence encodes CASSREGAKNIQYF.